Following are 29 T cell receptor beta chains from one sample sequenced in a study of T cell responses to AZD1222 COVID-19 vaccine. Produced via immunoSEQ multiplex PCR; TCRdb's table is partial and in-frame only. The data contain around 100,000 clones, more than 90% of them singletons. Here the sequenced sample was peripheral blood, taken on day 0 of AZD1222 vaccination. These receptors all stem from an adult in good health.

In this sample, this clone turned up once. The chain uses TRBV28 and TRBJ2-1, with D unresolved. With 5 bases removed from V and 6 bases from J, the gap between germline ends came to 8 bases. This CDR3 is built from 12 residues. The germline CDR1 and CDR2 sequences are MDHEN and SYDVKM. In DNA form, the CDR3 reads TGTGCCAGCAGTAGAAGGAGCAATGAGCAGTTCTTC. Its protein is CASSRRSNEQFF.

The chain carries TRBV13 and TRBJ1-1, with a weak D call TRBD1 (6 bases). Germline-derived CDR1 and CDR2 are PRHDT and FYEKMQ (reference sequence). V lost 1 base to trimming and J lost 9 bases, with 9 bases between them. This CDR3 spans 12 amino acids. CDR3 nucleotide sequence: TGTGCCAGCAGCTTAGAACAGGGAAAAGCTTTCTTT. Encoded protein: CASSLEQGKAFF. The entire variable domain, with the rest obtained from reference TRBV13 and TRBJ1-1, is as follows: AAGVIQSPRHLIKEKRETATLKCYPIPRHDTVYWYQQGPGQDPQFLISFYEKMQSDKGSIPDRFSAQQFSDYHSELNMSSLELGDSALYFCASSLEQGKAFFGQGTRLTVV.

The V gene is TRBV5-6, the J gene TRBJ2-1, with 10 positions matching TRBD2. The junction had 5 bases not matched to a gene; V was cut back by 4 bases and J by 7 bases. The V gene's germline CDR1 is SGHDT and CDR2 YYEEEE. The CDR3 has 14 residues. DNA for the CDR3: TGTGCCAGCAGCCTAGGACTAGCGGAGAATGAGCAGTTCTTC. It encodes CASSLGLAENEQFF.

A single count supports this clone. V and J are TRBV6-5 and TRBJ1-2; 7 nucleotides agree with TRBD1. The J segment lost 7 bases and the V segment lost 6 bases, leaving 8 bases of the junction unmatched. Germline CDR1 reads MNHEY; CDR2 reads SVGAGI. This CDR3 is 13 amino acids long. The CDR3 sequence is CASSLDRDGGYTF. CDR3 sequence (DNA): TGTGCCAGCAGCCTAGACAGGGACGGTGGCTACACCTTC.

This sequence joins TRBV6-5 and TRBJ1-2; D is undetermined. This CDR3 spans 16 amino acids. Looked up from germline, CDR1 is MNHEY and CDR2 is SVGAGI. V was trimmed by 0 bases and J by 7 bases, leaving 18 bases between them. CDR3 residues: CASSYSIGRRFSGYTF. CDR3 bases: TGTGCCAGCAGTTACTCGATCGGTCGGCGCTTTAGTGGCTACACCTTC.

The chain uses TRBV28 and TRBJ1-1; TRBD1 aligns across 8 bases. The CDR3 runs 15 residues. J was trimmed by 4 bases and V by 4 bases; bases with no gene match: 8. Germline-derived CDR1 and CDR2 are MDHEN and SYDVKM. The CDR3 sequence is CASSSSETGVTEAFF. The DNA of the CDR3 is TGTGCCAGCAGTTCATCGGAGACAGGGGTCACTGAAGCTTTCTTT.

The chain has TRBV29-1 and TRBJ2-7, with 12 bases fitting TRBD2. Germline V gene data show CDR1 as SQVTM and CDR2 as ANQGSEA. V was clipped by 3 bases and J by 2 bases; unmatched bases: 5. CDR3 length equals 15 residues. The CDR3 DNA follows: TGCAGCGTTGATGGGACTAGCGGGCCTCCCTACGAGCAGTACTTC. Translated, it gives CSVDGTSGPPYEQYF.

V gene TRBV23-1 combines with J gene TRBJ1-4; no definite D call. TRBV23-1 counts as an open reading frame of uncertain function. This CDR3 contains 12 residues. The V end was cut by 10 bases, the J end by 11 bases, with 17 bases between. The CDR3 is CANKDLTRKLFF. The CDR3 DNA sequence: TGCGCCAACAAGGACCTCACGAGGAAACTGTTTTTT.

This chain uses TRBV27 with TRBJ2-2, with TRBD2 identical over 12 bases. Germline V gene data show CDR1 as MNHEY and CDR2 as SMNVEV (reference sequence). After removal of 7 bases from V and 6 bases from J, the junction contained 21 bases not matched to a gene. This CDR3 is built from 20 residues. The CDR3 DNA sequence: TGTGCCAGCACCAGGGAAAACCGCCGGACTAGCGGGGTAGTCTCCGGGGAGCTGTTTTTT. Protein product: CASTRENRRTSGVVSGELFF.

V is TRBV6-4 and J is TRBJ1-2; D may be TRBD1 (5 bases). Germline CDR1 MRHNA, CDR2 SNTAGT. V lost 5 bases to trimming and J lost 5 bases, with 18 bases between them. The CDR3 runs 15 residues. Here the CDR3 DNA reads TGTGCCAGCAGTCCTGCCTCCGGGGCTACATATGGCTACACCTTC. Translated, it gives CASSPASGATYGYTF.

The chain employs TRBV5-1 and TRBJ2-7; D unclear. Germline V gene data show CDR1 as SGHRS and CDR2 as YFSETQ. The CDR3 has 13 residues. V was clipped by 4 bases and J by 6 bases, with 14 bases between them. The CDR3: CASSLVGIREQYF. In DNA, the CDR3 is TGCGCCAGCAGCCTGGTGGGCATCCGCGAGCAGTACTTC.

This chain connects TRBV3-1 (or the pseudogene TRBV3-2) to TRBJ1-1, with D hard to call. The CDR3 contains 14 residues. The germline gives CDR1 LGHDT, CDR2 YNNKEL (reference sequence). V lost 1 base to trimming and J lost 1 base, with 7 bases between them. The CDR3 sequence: CASSQGQSNTEAFF. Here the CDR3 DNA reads TGTGCCAGCAGCCAAGGGCAGTCGAACACTGAAGCTTTCTTT.

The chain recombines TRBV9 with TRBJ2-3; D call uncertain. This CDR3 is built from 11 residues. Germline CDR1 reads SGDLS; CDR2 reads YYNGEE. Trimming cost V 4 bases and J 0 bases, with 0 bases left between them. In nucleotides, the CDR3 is TGTGCCAGCAGCAGCACAGATACGCAGTATTTT. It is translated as CASSSTDTQYF.

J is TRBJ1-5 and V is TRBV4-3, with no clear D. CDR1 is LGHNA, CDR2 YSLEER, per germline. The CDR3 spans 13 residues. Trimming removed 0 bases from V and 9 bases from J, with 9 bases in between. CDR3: CASSQDISRPQHF. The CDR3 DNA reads TGCGCCAGCAGCCAAGATATTTCGAGGCCCCAGCATTTT.

The CDR3 DNA reads as TGTGCCACCAGCAGAGATCCCCCTCGAATCTCTGGAAACACCATATATTTT. Its protein product is CATSRDPPRISGNTIYF. The chain carries TRBV15 and TRBJ1-3; D is uncertain. V was clipped by 0 bases and J by 0 bases, with 12 bases between them. Germline V CDR1 and CDR2: LNHNV, YYDKDF (reference sequence). The CDR3 has 17 amino acids.

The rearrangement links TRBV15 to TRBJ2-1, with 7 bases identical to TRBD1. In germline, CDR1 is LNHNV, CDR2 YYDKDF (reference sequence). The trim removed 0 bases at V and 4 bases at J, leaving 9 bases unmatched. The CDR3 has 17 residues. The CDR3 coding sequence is TGTGCCACCAGCAGAGATTCCAGGACAGGAGCTTACAATGAGCAGTTCTTC. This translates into CATSRDSRTGAYNEQFF.

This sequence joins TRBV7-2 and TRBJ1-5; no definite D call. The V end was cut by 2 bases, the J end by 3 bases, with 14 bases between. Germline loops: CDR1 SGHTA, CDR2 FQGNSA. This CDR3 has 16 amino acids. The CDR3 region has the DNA TGTGCCAGCAGCTTATTAAACGGACCGAACAATCAGCCCCAGCATTTT. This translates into CASSLLNGPNNQPQHF. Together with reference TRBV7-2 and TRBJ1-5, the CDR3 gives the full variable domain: GAGVSQSPSNKVTEKGKDVELRCDPISGHTALYWYRQSLGQGLEFLIYFQGNSAPDKSGLPSDRFSAERTGGSVSTLTIQRTQQEDSAVYLCASSLLNGPNNQPQHFGDGTRLSIL.

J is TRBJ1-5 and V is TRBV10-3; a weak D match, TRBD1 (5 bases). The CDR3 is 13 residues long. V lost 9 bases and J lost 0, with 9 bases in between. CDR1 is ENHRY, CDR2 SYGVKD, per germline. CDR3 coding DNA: TGTGCCATGCGGGGGGGTAGCAATCAGCCCCAGCATTTT. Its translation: CAMRGGSNQPQHF.

The CDR3 region is CASSQGTGTSPLHF. CDR3 coding DNA: TGTGCCAGCAGCCAAGGGACAGGGACTTCACCCCTCCACTTT. This chain joins TRBV4-2 and TRBJ1-6; 8 bases agree with TRBD1. The ends lost 1 base at V and 9 bases at J; junction bases unmatched: 2. The CDR3 spans 14 residues. Germline V gene data show CDR1 as LGHNA and CDR2 as YNFKEQ.

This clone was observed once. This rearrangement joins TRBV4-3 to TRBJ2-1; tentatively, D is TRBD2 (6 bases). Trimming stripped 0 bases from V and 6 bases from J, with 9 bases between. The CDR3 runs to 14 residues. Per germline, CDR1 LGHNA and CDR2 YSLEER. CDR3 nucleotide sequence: TGCGCCAGCAGCCAAGATCTGGGGGGCAATGAGCAGTTCTTC. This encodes CASSQDLGGNEQFF.

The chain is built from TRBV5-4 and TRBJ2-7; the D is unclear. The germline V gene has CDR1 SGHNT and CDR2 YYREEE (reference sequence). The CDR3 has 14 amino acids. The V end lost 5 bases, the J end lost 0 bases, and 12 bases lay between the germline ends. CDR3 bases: TGTGCCAGCAGTCCGAGGCTTGACTCCTACGAGCAGTACTTC. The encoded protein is CASSPRLDSYEQYF.

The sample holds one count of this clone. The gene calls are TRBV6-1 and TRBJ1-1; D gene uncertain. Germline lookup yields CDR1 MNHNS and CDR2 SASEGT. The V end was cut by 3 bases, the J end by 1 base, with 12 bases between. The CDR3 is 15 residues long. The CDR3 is CASSDAGSKNTEAFF. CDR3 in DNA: TGTGCCAGCAGTGACGCCGGGAGTAAGAACACTGAAGCTTTCTTT.

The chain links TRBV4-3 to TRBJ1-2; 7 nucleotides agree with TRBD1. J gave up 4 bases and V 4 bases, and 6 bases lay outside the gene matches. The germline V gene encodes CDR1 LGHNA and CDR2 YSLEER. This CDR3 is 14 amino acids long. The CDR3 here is CASSLSRDSYGYTF. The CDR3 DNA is TGCGCCAGCAGCCTTAGCCGGGACAGCTATGGCTACACCTTC.

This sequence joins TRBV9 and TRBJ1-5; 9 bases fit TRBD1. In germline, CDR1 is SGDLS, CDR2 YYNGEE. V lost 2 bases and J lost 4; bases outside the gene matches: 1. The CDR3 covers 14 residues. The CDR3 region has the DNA TGTGCCAGCAGCGTCGGGACAGGGAATCAGCCCCAGCATTTT. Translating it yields CASSVGTGNQPQHF.

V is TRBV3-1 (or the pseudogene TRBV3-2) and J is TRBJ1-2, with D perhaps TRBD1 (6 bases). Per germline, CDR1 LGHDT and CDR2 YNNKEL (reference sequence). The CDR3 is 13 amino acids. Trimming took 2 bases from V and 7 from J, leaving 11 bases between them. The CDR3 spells CASSQIDRFGYTF. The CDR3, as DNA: TGTGCCAGCAGCCAAATAGACAGGTTTGGCTACACCTTC.

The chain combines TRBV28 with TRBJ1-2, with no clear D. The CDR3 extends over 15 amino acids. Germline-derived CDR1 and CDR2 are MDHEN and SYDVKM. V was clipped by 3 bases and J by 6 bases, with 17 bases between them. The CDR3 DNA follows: TGTGCCAGCAGTTTTTATGGGTCCGGTAGGGATGGCTACACCTTC. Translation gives CASSFYGSGRDGYTF.

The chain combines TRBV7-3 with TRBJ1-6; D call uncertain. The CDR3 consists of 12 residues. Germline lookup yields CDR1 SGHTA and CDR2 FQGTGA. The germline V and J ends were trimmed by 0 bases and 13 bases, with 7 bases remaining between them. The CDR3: CASSLTGGPLHF. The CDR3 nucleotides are TGTGCCAGCAGCTTAACGGGAGGGCCCCTCCACTTT. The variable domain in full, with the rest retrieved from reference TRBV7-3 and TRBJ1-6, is GAGVSQTPSNKVTEKGKYVELRCDPISGHTALYWYRQSLGQGPEFLIYFQGTGAADDSGLPNDRFFAVRPEGSVSTLKIQRTERGDSAVYLCASSLTGGPLHFGNGTRLTVT.

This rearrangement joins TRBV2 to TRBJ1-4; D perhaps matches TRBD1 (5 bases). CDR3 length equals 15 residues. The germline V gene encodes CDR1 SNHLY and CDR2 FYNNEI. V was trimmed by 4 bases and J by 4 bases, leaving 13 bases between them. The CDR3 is CASSVSGRFNEKLFF. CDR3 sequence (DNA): TGTGCCAGCAGTGTATCGGGACGGTTTAATGAAAAACTGTTTTTT.

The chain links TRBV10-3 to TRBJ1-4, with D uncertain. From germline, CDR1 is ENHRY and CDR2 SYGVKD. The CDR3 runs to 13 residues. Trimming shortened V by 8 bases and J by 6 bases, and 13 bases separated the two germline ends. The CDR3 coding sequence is TGTGCCATCCAAAGGACTCTAGATGAAAAACTGTTTTTT. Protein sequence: CAIQRTLDEKLFF.